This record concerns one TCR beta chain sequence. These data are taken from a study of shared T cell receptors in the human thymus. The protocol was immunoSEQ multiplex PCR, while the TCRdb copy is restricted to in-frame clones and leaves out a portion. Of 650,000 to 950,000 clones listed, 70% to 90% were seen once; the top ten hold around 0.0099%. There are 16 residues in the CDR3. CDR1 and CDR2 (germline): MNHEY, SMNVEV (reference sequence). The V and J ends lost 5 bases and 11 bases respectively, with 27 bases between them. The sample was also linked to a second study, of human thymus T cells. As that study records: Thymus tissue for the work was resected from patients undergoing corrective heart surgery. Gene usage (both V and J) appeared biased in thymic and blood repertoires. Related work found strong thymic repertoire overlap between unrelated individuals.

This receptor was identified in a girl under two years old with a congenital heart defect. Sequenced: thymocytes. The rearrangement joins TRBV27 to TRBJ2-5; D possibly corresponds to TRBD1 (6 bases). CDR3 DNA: TGTGCCAGCAGTACCCCGACAGGTTTATCTATTCGTGAGCAGTACTTC. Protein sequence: CASSTPTGLSIREQYF.